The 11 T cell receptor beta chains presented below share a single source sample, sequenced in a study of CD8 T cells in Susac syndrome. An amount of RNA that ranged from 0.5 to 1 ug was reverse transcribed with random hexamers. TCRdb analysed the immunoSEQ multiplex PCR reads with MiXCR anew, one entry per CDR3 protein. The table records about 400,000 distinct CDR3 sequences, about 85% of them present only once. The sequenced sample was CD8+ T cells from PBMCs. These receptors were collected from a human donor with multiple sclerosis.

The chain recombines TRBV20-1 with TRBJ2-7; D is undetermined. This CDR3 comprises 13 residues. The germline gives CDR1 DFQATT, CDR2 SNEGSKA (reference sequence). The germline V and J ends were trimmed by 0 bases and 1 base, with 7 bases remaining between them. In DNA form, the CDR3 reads TGCAGTGCTAGAGACCCAGATTCCTACGAGCAGTACTTC. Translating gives CSARDPDSYEQYF.

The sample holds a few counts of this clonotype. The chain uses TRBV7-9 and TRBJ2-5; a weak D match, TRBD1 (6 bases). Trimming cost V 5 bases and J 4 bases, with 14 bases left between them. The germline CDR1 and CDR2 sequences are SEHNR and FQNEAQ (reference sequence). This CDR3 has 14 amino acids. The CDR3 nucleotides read TGTGCCAGCAGCCACCCGTTAGGGGGAGAGACCCAGTACTTC. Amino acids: CASSHPLGGETQYF.

CDR3 sequence: CASSIQGTEQYF. The CDR3 region has the DNA TGTGCCAGTAGTATCCAGGGAACCGAGCAGTACTTC. The rearrangement links TRBV19 to TRBJ2-7, with D possibly being TRBD1 (5 bases). Trimming shortened V by 3 bases and J by 6 bases, and 9 bases separated the two germline ends. Germline V gene sequence: CDR1 LNHDA, CDR2 SQIVND (reference sequence). This CDR3 region has 12 residues.

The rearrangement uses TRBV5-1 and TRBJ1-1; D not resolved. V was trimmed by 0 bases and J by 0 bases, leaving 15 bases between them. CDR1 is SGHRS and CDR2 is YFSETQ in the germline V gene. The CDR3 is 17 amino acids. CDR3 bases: TGCGCCAGCAGCTTGGCCAGTCGGGAAGCCCTGAACACTGAAGCTTTCTTT. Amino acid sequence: CASSLASREALNTEAFF. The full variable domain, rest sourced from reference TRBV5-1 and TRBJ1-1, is KAGVTQTPRYLIKTRGQQVTLSCSPISGHRSVSWYQQTPGQGLQFLFEYFSETQRNKGNFPGRFSGRQFSNSRSEMNVSTLELGDSALYLCASSLASREALNTEAFFGQGTRLTVV.

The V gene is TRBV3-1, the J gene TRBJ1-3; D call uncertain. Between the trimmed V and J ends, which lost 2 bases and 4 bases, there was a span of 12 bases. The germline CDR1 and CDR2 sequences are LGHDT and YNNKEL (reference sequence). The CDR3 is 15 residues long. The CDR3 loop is CASSQFTEWGNTIYF. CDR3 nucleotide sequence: TGTGCCAGCAGCCAATTCACGGAATGGGGAAACACCATATATTTT.

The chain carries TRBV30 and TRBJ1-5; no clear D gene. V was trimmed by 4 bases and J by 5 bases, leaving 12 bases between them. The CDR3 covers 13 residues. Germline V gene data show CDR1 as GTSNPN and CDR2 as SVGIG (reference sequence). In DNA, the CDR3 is TGTGCCTGGACGGAGGGCGGCGATCAGCCCCAGCATTTT. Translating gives CAWTEGGDQPQHF.

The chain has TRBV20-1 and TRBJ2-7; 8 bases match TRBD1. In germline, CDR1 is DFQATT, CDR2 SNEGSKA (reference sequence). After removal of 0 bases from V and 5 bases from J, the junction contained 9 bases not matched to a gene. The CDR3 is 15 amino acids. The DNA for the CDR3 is TGCAGTGCTAGAGATTGGGCAGGGGGCTACGACGAGCAGTACTTC. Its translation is CSARDWAGGYDEQYF.

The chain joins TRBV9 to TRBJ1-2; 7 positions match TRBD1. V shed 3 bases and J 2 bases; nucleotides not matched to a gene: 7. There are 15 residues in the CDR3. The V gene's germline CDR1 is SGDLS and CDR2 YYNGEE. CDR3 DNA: TGTGCCAGCAGCGATGGGGACAGCTACAACTATGGCTACACCTTC. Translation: CASSDGDSYNYGYTF.

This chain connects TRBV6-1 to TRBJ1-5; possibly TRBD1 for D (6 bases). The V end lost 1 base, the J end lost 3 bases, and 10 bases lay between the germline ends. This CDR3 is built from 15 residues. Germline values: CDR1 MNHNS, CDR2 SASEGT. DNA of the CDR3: TGTGCCAGCAGTGAAGAAGGGGGGTCCAATCAGCCCCAGCATTTT. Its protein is CASSEEGGSNQPQHF.

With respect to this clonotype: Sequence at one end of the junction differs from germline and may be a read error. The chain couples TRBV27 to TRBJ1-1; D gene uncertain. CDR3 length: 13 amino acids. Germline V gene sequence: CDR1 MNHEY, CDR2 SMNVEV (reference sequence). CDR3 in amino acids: CAGSLTRGTEAFF. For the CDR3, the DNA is TGTGCCGGCAGTTTAACCAGAGGGACTGAAGCTTTCTTT.

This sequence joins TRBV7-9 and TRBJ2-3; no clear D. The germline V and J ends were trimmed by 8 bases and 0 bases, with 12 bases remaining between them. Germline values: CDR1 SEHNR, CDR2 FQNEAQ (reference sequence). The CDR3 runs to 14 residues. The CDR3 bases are TGTGCCAGCTCTTGGGCGGAAAGCACAGATACGCAGTATTTT. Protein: CASSWAESTDTQYF.